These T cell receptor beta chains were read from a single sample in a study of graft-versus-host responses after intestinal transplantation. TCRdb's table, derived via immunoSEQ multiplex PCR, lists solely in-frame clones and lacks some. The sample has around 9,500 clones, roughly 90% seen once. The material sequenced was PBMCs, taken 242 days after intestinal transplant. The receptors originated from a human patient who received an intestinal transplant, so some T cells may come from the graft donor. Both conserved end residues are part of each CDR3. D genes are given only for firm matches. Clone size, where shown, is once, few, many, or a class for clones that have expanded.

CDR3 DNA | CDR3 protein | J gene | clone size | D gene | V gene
TGCGCCAGCAGCTACCGCCTAGCGGGAGGGGGCAATGAGCAGTTCTTC | CASSYRLAGGGNEQFF | TRBJ2-1 | NA | TRBD2 | TRBV5-1
TGTGCCAGCAGCCCAGCGTGGGGACTGACCTACGAGCAGTACTTC | CASSPAWGLTYEQYF | TRBJ2-7 | NA | NA | TRBV21-1
TGTGCCAGCAGTTCGGGGGCGAACACCGGGGAGCTGTTTTTT | CASSSGANTGELFF | TRBJ2-2 | NA | NA | TRBV5-6
TGTGCCAGCAGCAAAAGAGGGGGGAACGGGCGGAACACTGAAGCTTTCTTT | CASSKRGGNGRNTEAFF | TRBJ1-1 | NA | NA | TRBV27
TGTGCCAGCAGCCGAGGACTAGCGGGAGGTTCCTCCTACGAGCAGTACTTC | CASSRGLAGGSSYEQYF | TRBJ2-7 | NA | TRBD2 | TRBV4-2
TGCGCCAGCTTCAGTAGCTGGGTTTATGGCAATGAGCAGTTCTTC | CASFSSWVYGNEQFF | TRBJ2-1 | NA | NA | TRBV5-1
TGTGCCAGTAGTATAGCTCTTGCCGGGGAGCTGTTTTTT | CASSIALAGELFF | TRBJ2-2 | NA | NA | TRBV19
TGCGCCAGCAGCCCCGAGTTTAGCGGGAAGTCCGAGCAGTACTTC | CASSPEFSGKSEQYF | TRBJ2-7 | NA | TRBD2 | TRBV4-3
TGTGCCAGCAGCAAAGCCCCTCCGGGCCCTATTGGCTACACCTTC | CASSKAPPGPIGYTF | TRBJ1-2 | NA | NA | TRBV21-1
TGTGCCAGCAGCTTGACAGACTATGGCTACACCTTC | CASSLTDYGYTF | TRBJ1-2 | NA | NA | TRBV4-2
TGTGCCAGCAGTTGGTCACAGGCCTATGGCTACACCTTC | CASSWSQAYGYTF | TRBJ1-2 | few | NA | TRBV6-5
TGTGCCAGCAGCAGACTAGCGGGTGAGCAGTTCTTC | CASSRLAGEQFF | TRBJ2-1 | NA | TRBD2 | TRBV6-5
TGTGCCATCAGGGGACTAGCGGGAGGGGCCTACGAGCAGTACTTC | CAIRGLAGGAYEQYF | TRBJ2-7 | NA | TRBD2 | TRBV10-3
TGTGCCTGCGATCGGGAGGGCGGCACTGAAGCTTTCTTT | CACDREGGTEAFF | TRBJ1-1 | few | NA | TRBV30
TGTGCCTGGAGACAATTCTCAGGGCGGATGAACACTGAAGCTTTCTTT | CAWRQFSGRMNTEAFF | TRBJ1-1 | NA | NA | TRBV30
TGTGCCAGCAGTGACTGGGGGGAGACCCAGTACTTC | CASSDWGETQYF | TRBJ2-5 | NA | NA | TRBV25-1
TGTGCCAGCAGCAAAGACAGTCGTCAAGAGACCCAGTACTTC | CASSKDSRQETQYF | TRBJ2-5 | NA | NA | TRBV11-3
TGTGCCAGCAGCGCCCAAAAGACTACCCCCACTGATGGCTACACCTTC | CASSAQKTTPTDGYTF | TRBJ1-2 | NA | NA | TRBV9
TGTGCCAGCAGCTCTAAGGGACTAGCGGTCTACAATGAGCAGTTCTTC | CASSSKGLAVYNEQFF | TRBJ2-1 | NA | TRBD2 | TRBV13
TGTGCCAGTAGTCCCTCCGGGACAACTGGAAACACCATATATTTT | CASSPSGTTGNTIYF | TRBJ1-3 | NA | NA | TRBV19
TGTGCCAGCAGCCCACGGGCGGGTAGCAATCAGCCCCAGCATTTT | CASSPRAGSNQPQHF | TRBJ1-5 | NA | NA | TRBV7-2
TGTGCCAGCAGTTTAAGCGGGCTGGACGGGGAGCTGTTTTTT | CASSLSGLDGELFF | TRBJ2-2 | NA | NA | TRBV28
TGTGCCAGCAGCCTCCGACACTCTGGAAACACCATATATTTT | CASSLRHSGNTIYF | TRBJ1-3 | NA | NA | TRBV9
TGCGCCAGCAGCTTGGGTCCCGGGACTAGCGGGGGGGGAGAGACCCAGTACTTC | CASSLGPGTSGGGETQYF | TRBJ2-5 | NA | TRBD2 | TRBV5-1
TGTGCCAGCAGCACCCGTCTGAGCGGAAGCACAGATACGCAGTATTTT | CASSTRLSGSTDTQYF | TRBJ2-3 | NA | NA | TRBV5-4
TGTGCCAGCAGCGTAGACGCAGGAGACGACTACGAGCAGTACTTC | CASSVDAGDDYEQYF | TRBJ2-7 | NA | NA | TRBV9
TGTGCCAGCAGCGACAGAAGCGAACCGGCCGGGCCTGAAGCTTTCTTT | CASSDRSEPAGPEAFF | TRBJ1-1 | NA | NA | TRBV13
TGTGCCAGCAGCTTACGTCCCGGGACCAACACCGGGGAGCTGTTTTTT | CASSLRPGTNTGELFF | TRBJ2-2 | NA | NA | TRBV7-7
TGTGCCACACAGCCGGGACAGGCTTACTATGGCTACACCTTC | CATQPGQAYYGYTF | TRBJ1-2 | NA | TRBD1 | TRBV10-3
TGTGCCAGCAGTTTAACGGGCGGGACGTACCAAGAGACCCAGTACTTC | CASSLTGGTYQETQYF | TRBJ2-5 | once | NA | TRBV27
TGTGCCAGCAGCTTAGGGGACTCCTTTTTTACCTACGAGCAGTACTTC | CASSLGDSFFTYEQYF | TRBJ2-7 | NA | NA | TRBV11-1
TGCATGTACAGGGGAGGGTATGGCTACACCTTC | CMYRGGYGYTF | TRBJ1-2 | NA | TRBD1 | TRBV20-1
TGTGCCAGCAGTGAAGGGGCAGGGGGCCAAGAGACCCAGTACTTC | CASSEGAGGQETQYF | TRBJ2-5 | few | TRBD1 | TRBV6-1
TGTGCCAGCAGCCAAGCGCCCCGCTCGAAAGGGCTGTTTTTT | CASSQAPRSKGLFF | TRBJ1-4 | NA | NA | TRBV14
TGCGCCAGCAGCTCCTCTCTGGACTATTTAGAGCAGTACTTC | CASSSSLDYLEQYF | TRBJ2-7 | NA | NA | TRBV5-1
TGCGCCAGCAGCCCCAACGGACTCTACGAGCAGTACTTC | CASSPNGLYEQYF | TRBJ2-7 | NA | NA | TRBV5-1
TGTGCCAGCAGTTACCGGGGGAGAAGGAGCACAGATACGCAGTATTTT | CASSYRGRRSTDTQYF | TRBJ2-3 | NA | NA | TRBV6-5
TGTGCCAGCAGCCCCGGACAGGGCTACGAGCAGTACTTC | CASSPGQGYEQYF | TRBJ2-7 | NA | TRBD1 | TRBV7-8
TGTGCCAGCAGCGTAGCCCGCGGGAGGGGGACAGATACGCAGTATTTT | CASSVARGRGTDTQYF | TRBJ2-3 | NA | TRBD2 | TRBV9
TGTGCCAGCAGTGATTTTTTGGGCAATGAGCAGTTCTTC | CASSDFLGNEQFF | TRBJ2-1 | NA | NA | TRBV6-1
TGTGCCAGTAAACCGACAGGGGGCCAAGAGACCCAGTACTTC | CASKPTGGQETQYF | TRBJ2-5 | NA | TRBD1 | TRBV7-2
TGTGCCAGCAGTGAAGCCTGGCGGGAGGGCCGGGAGACCCAGTACTTC | CASSEAWREGRETQYF | TRBJ2-5 | once | TRBD2 | TRBV2
TGTGCCAGCAGCCCAGGGGGTAGTACGAATCAGCCCCAGCATTTT | CASSPGGSTNQPQHF | TRBJ1-5 | NA | TRBD1 | TRBV7-9
TGTGCCAGCAGCTCCGGGACTAGCTACGAGCAGTACTTC | CASSSGTSYEQYF | TRBJ2-7 | NA | TRBD2 | TRBV11-3
TGTGCCAGTAGTCACGGGACAGGCGACTACGAGCAGTACTTC | CASSHGTGDYEQYF | TRBJ2-7 | NA | TRBD1 | TRBV19
TGTGCCAGCAGCCTCGGGAGGGCCAGGGAGCAGTACTTC | CASSLGRAREQYF | TRBJ2-7 | NA | TRBD2 | TRBV6-6
TGCAGCGTTGAAGGTAGCTCCTACGAGCAGTACTTC | CSVEGSSYEQYF | TRBJ2-7 | NA | NA | TRBV29-1